This T cell receptor beta chain emerged from a study of vaccination effects on CD4 cells after COVID-19. General study findings and limits: Vaccine- and infection-induced clones showed marked clonal contraction late following vaccination.

In the case of this clone: Antigen: not known.

The CDR3 spans 13 residues. V was shortened by 1 base and J by 5 bases, with 8 bases between the two germline ends. Generated by immunoSEQ multiplex PCR, the TCRdb table keeps only in-frame clones and is missing some. The sample includes around 25,000 clones, about 75% of them seen just once. Within the ViraFEST assay, antigen-specific CD4+ T cells underwent expansion with viral peptide pools prior to sequencing. CD4+ T cells were isolated after about eleven days of culture. The person's infection with SARS-CoV-2, confirmed by PCR, took place between March and December 2020. Sequenced here: CD4+ T cells from PBMCs cultured with SARS-CoV-2 spike peptides, sampled before COVID-19 vaccination. The clonotype was recovered from a human donor who had a prior SARS-CoV-2 infection. The chain links TRBV12-3 or TRBV12-4 to TRBJ2-5; D uncertain. CDR3 DNA sequence: TGTGCCAGCAGTTTAGTAACGCAGGAGACCCAGTACTTC. Its protein product is CASSLVTQETQYF.